The 18 T cell receptor beta chains below come from one sample, sequenced in a study of CD8+CD57+ T cells in acquired aplastic anemia listed by TCRdb under 2018. Reads for this sample came from an Illumina HiSeq 2000. Profiling of TCR beta VDJ combinations and CDR3 sequences used genomic DNA as the template. Using fastp at Q25 and MiXCR, TCRdb reprocessed the public reads and kept productive beta chains. When rows share a CDR3 protein, they turn into one entry using the most common DNA and genes. The sample data list about 120,000 distinct CDR3 sequences, and 55% to 70% of these were observed just once. The biggest ten clones account for roughly 32% of the sample. The patients picked for sequencing were ones in whom flow cytometry had shown an expansion of CD8+CD57+ cells. The sample comprised sorted CD4+, CD8+, or CD8+CD57+ T cells (not recorded which) from PBMCs. The receptors originated from a human donor with aplastic anemia.

The chain employs TRBV19 and TRBJ1-5; D may be TRBD1 (6 bases). V was pared by 7 bases and J by 9 bases, with 16 bases between. Looked up from germline, CDR1 is LNHDA and CDR2 is SQIVND (reference sequence). This CDR3 comprises 13 residues. CDR3 loop: CASTPTGSWPQHF. The DNA of the CDR3 is TGTGCCAGTACCCCGACAGGTTCGTGGCCCCAGCATTTT.

V is TRBV7-9 and J is TRBJ2-5; D is unclear. The germline V and J ends were trimmed by 2 bases and 5 bases, with 3 bases remaining between them. The CDR3 spans 11 residues. Germline-derived CDR1 and CDR2 are SEHNR and FQNEAQ (reference sequence). DNA of the CDR3: TGTGCCAGCAGCTTAATGGAGACCCAGTACTTC. This translates into CASSLMETQYF.

The rearrangement uses TRBV10-3 and TRBJ1-2; possibly TRBD1 for D (5 bases). Trimming pared 4 bases from V and 4 bases from J, leaving 16 bases between. This CDR3 is built from 15 residues. Germline V gene sequence: CDR1 ENHRY, CDR2 SYGVKD. The CDR3 loop reads CAISGGVGVPYGYTF. The CDR3 nucleotides read TGTGCCATCAGTGGGGGGGTTGGGGTCCCCTATGGCTACACCTTC.

In its sample, this clonotype was seen many times. V usage is TRBV24-1 and J usage is TRBJ1-1; D gene uncertain. Germline CDR1 and CDR2: KGHDR and SFDVKD. The CDR3 consists of 11 residues. Trimming removed 9 bases from V and 1 base from J, with 5 bases in between. This CDR3 is CATRQNTEAFF. The CDR3, as DNA: TGTGCCACCCGACAGAACACTGAAGCTTTCTTT.

This chain joins TRBV5-1 and TRBJ1-6, with 7 nucleotides matching TRBD1. The CDR3 sequence is 17 residues long. V trimming: 3 bases; J trimming: 0 bases; junction bases outside the gene matches: 6. CDR1 SGHRS and CDR2 YFSETQ come from the germline V gene. CDR3 protein: CASSSNRGSSYNSPLHF. The CDR3 DNA follows: TGCGCCAGCAGCTCGAACAGGGGAAGCTCCTATAATTCACCCCTCCACTTT. Complete variable domain (other parts from reference TRBV5-1 and TRBJ1-6): KAGVTQTPRYLIKTRGQQVTLSCSPISGHRSVSWYQQTPGQGLQFLFEYFSETQRNKGNFPGRFSGRQFSNSRSEMNVSTLELGDSALYLCASSSNRGSSYNSPLHFGNGTRLTVT.

This clonotype occurred once. This rearrangement joins TRBV7-9 to TRBJ2-7; D possibly corresponds to TRBD2 (6 bases). Germline CDR1 SEHNR, CDR2 FQNEAQ (reference sequence). V was cut by 6 bases and J by 0 bases, with 12 bases left in between. The length of the CDR3 is 14 residues. CDR3 region: CASSWGLRSYEQYF. CDR3 nucleotide sequence: TGTGCCAGCAGTTGGGGACTCCGCTCCTACGAGCAGTACTTC.

This clonotype was counted ten times or more. The gene calls are TRBV19 and TRBJ2-1; unclear D gene. This CDR3 region has 10 residues. The germline V gene encodes CDR1 LNHDA and CDR2 SQIVND (reference sequence). The ends were cut back, 9 bases at V and 14 bases at J, with 14 bases in the middle. Here the CDR3 DNA reads TGTGCCAGCGAAGGACCGCCGAAGTTCTTC. It yields the protein CASEGPPKFF.

The chain uses TRBV5-4 and TRBJ2-7, with a possible D match to TRBD2 (6 bases). CDR1 is SGHNT, CDR2 YYREEE, per germline (reference sequence). Trimming removed 1 base from V and 0 bases from J, with 23 bases in between. CDR3 size: 19 residues. The CDR3 protein is CASSLQLGTSLSYSYEQYF. As DNA, the CDR3 is TGTGCCAGCAGCTTGCAACTCGGAACTAGCCTATCCTACTCCTACGAGCAGTACTTC. Full variable domain (remainder filled in from reference TRBV5-4 and TRBJ2-7): ETGVTQSPTHLIKTRGQQVTLRCSSQSGHNTVSWYQQALGQGPQFIFQYYREEENGRGNFPPRFSGLQFPNYSSELNVNALELDDSALYLCASSLQLGTSLSYSYEQYFGPGTRLTVT.

This clonotype was counted ten times or more. The chain employs TRBV2 and TRBJ1-5, with D hard to call. Trimming removed 4 bases at V and 2 bases at J, with 9 bases between. Germline V gives CDR1 SNHLY, CDR2 FYNNEI. The CDR3 is 14 residues long. CDR3 DNA: TGTGCCAGCAGTGGGTTGACCGGCAATCAGCCCCAGCATTTT. Amino acid sequence: CASSGLTGNQPQHF.

V gene TRBV19 combines with J gene TRBJ1-1, with D uncertain. From germline, CDR1 is LNHDA and CDR2 SQIVND (reference sequence). The CDR3 runs to 13 residues. The V gene lost 4 bases and the J gene lost 12 bases, with 18 bases spanning the gap. The CDR3 bases are TGTGCCAGTAGTAAGCCCGGGGAGGGTATAACTTTCTTT. As protein: CASSKPGEGITFF.

This rearrangement joins TRBV10-3 to TRBJ2-3; TRBD1 matches at 8 bases. The CDR3 is made up of 14 amino acids. The J segment lost 0 bases and the V segment lost 9 bases, leaving 5 bases of the junction unmatched. Germline V gene sequence: CDR1 ENHRY, CDR2 SYGVKD. The CDR3 coding sequence is TGTGCCATTCAGGGGGCATTTAGCACAGATACGCAGTATTTT. It encodes CAIQGAFSTDTQYF.

The chain couples TRBV24-1 to TRBJ2-5; no reliable D call. There are 13 residues in the CDR3. V gave up 5 bases and J gave up 5 bases, with 11 bases separating them. Germline loops: CDR1 KGHDR, CDR2 SFDVKD. CDR3 sequence (DNA): TGTGCCACCAGTGTATCCGGTCGGGAGACCCAGTACTTC. As protein: CATSVSGRETQYF.

A few counts support this clonotype. The V and J genes are TRBV10-3 and TRBJ1-2, with D possibly TRBD1 on 6 matching bases. Germline V CDR1 and CDR2: ENHRY, SYGVKD. The CDR3 spans 15 residues. V lost 2 bases to trimming and J lost 6 bases, with 16 bases between them. The CDR3 spells CAISEEQGRGNGYTF. The CDR3, as DNA: TGTGCCATCAGTGAGGAACAGGGTAGAGGGAATGGCTACACCTTC.

Here the CDR3 reads CSYSPTAYEQYF. The CDR3, as DNA: TGCAGTTACTCGCCGACAGCCTACGAGCAGTACTTC. The rearrangement joins TRBV20-1 to TRBJ2-7; TRBD1 is a possible D gene (5 bases). Germline V gene lookup returns CDR1 DFQATT and CDR2 SNEGSKA (reference sequence). This CDR3 is built from 12 residues. The V end lost 8 bases, the J end lost 2 bases, and 13 bases lay between the germline ends.

CDR3 region: CASSPPKADEAFF. CDR3 coding DNA: TGTGCCAGCAGCCCACCCAAGGCAGATGAAGCTTTCTTT. The gene calls are TRBV7-8 and TRBJ1-1; no definite D call. This CDR3 has 13 residues. Trimming removed 5 bases from V and 7 bases from J, with 14 bases in between. From germline, CDR1 is SGHVS and CDR2 FQNEAQ.

This chain uses TRBV5-4 with TRBJ2-1, with 9 positions matching TRBD2. The CDR3 runs 15 residues. The J segment lost 7 bases and the V segment lost 0 bases, leaving 5 bases of the junction unmatched. CDR1 and CDR2 (germline): SGHNT, YYREEE (reference sequence). The CDR3 loop is CASSLAVGLANEQFF. For the CDR3, the DNA is TGTGCCAGCAGCTTGGCCGTAGGACTAGCGAATGAGCAGTTCTTC.

To note about this clonotype: This may arise from a read error, as a much more abundant clone is one base away. CDR3 sequence: CASSYGAGREAQYF. In DNA form, the CDR3 reads TGTGCCAGCAGTTACGGGGCGGGGAGAGAGGCCCAGTACTTC. This chain joins TRBV6-2 or TRBV6-3 and TRBJ2-5; D may be TRBD2 (6 bases). CDR1 and CDR2 (germline): MNHEY, SVGEGT. CDR3 length: 14 amino acids.

This clonotype has at least ten counts. This chain links TRBV7-9 with TRBJ2-5; 7 positions agree with TRBD1. Germline lookup yields CDR1 SEHNR and CDR2 FQNEAQ (reference sequence). The CDR3 consists of 15 residues. V lost 4 bases to trimming and J lost 3 bases; unmatched junction nucleotides: 8. CDR3 sequence reads: CASSSTDTGEETQYF. In DNA form, the CDR3 reads TGTGCCAGCAGCTCCACGGACACAGGGGAAGAGACCCAGTACTTC.